This T cell receptor beta chain was found in a study of T-cell memory formation after mild COVID-19. Study background: The study found TCR clusters largely donor specific.

Findings and limits, study-wide: CD4+ contracting clones were found mainly in CM and EM, and CD8+ ones in EMRA.

Points on this clonotype: What it binds is unknown.

TCRdb independently ran MiXCR on the 5' RACE reads; one entry per CDR3 protein. The repertoire consists of about 400,000 distinct CDR3 sequences, with around an eighth occurring once and the leading ten covering approximately 20%. CDR3 length: 13 amino acids. The germline V gene has CDR1 MNHEY and CDR2 SVGEGT. Trimming pared 7 bases from V and 6 bases from J, leaving 12 bases between. The chain employs TRBV6-2 or TRBV6-3 and TRBJ2-2, with D perhaps assigned TRBD1 or TRBD2 (6 bases each). The sequenced sample consisted of PBMCs or a T cell subset sorted from them (not recorded which). The clonotype comes from a man between 18 and 29 years old who had mild COVID-19 (a few samples of this study predate the infection). Cell type and time point are not known. The CDR3 loop reads CASKRGDPGELFF. CDR3 DNA: TGTGCCAGCAAAAGGGGGGATCCCGGGGAGCTGTTTTTT.